The rows below give T cell receptor beta chains drawn from one sample of a study of spatial heterogeneity in lung cancer. Each CDR3 protein gets one entry after TCRdb re-called the 5' RACE reads with MiXCR. The sample carries some 21,000 distinct CDR3 sequences, 3.5% to 5.5% recorded once. Source: PBMCs, taken at surgery. These receptor sequences come from a male donor with early-stage non-small cell lung cancer. Both conserved end residues are part of each CDR3. A D gene is named only where the DNA matches it firmly.

CDR3 protein,J gene,CDR3 length,D gene,V gene
CASSLKGFSYNEQFF,TRBJ2-1,15,-,TRBV27
CASGGGHGSYNEQFF,TRBJ2-1,15,-,TRBV7-2
CASSLEGGNTIYF,TRBJ1-3,13,-,TRBV5-1
CASSPRPTSTDTQYF,TRBJ2-3,15,-,TRBV3-1
CASTTRWGDTEAFF,TRBJ1-1,14,-,TRBV12-3/TRBV12-4
CASSLDGSKDTQYF,TRBJ2-3,14,-,TRBV12-3/TRBV12-4
CASSFRTNEQFF,TRBJ2-1,12,-,TRBV12-3/TRBV12-4
CASSLSGQGRQETQYF,TRBJ2-5,16,TRBD1,TRBV11-1
CASSPFGGQNYEQYF,TRBJ2-7,15,-,TRBV5-1
CASSPLAGGNNEQFF,TRBJ2-1,15,TRBD2,TRBV7-2
CSAQTVEGLYEQYF,TRBJ2-7,14,-,TRBV20-1
CASSQDRARGLTGANVLTF,TRBJ2-6,19,TRBD1,TRBV4-1
CSARDLIGGRGPEKLFF,TRBJ1-4,17,-,TRBV20-1
CASSLDSTGRQGGYTF,TRBJ1-2,16,-,TRBV5-1
CSATGAGQETQYF,TRBJ2-5,13,-,TRBV20-1
CASSGQGSPDTQYF,TRBJ2-3,14,TRBD1,TRBV6-1
CSARTGGRGDEQFF,TRBJ2-1,14,TRBD1,TRBV29-1
CSALLRQGYTEAFF,TRBJ1-1,14,TRBD1,TRBV20-1
CASSQDEGTKNIQYF,TRBJ2-4,15,-,TRBV4-2
CASSSLAGVLNEQFF,TRBJ2-1,15,TRBD2,TRBV5-1
CASSSQTGMNTEAFF,TRBJ1-1,15,-,TRBV7-3
CASLNGLRNEQFF,TRBJ2-1,13,-,TRBV27
CAWSLQPNQPQHF,TRBJ1-5,13,-,TRBV30